This paragraph reports one TCR beta chain. Its cognate antigen is unknown. These data are taken from a study of T cell responses to AZD1222 COVID-19 vaccine. About the study: Second doses at about 4 or about 12 weeks were pooled.

Study observations and caveats: In all cases, repertoires were sampled only after the peak T cell response. Females made up more of the donors, who were largely white British, and clonal diversity may have come out too low. Following two doses of AZD1222, Spike-specific TCR breadth and depth rose.

Clones were read by immunoSEQ multiplex PCR, and TCRdb kept only the in-frame ones, dropping some. The sample includes more than 100,000 clones, roughly 90% of them seen just once. Germline CDR1 is GTSNPN and CDR2 is SVGIG (reference sequence). V was shortened by 3 bases and J by 2 bases, with 12 bases between the two germline ends. The CDR3 extends over 14 amino acids. This chain connects TRBV30 to TRBJ2-3; possible D gene TRBD1, 5 bases. The starting material was peripheral blood, obtained on day 0 of AZD1222 vaccination. This clonotype was sampled from an adult in good health. The CDR3 here is CAWRKGALTDTQYF. In DNA form, the CDR3 reads TGTGCCTGGAGGAAAGGGGCTCTCACAGATACGCAGTATTTT.